The T cell receptor (beta chain) described here comes from a study of post-analysis software for immune sequencing data. Study-level information: Relapsing-remitting, secondary progressive and progressive-relapsing courses of multiple sclerosis were included. Whole-study findings and limits: The authors found that F measure strongly co-clustered same-batch samples. Compared against controls, patients with multiple sclerosis displayed significantly lower normalized Chao1 diversity.

This clonotype appeared a few times. Its antigen is unknown. Each TCR beta cDNA library carried unique molecular identifiers. Input populations of roughly 0.85 to 11 million T cells gave rise to 500,000 to 600,000 cDNA molecules. TCRdb fed the PCR reads into MiXCR, producing one record per CDR3 protein. The sample shows hundreds of thousands of distinct CDR3 sequences, 25% to 30% of them seen only once. The sample was blood. This clonotype was sampled from a girl between 5 and 17 years old with multiple sclerosis.

CDR3 amino acids: CASSLNRGENEQFF. CDR3 coding DNA: TGTGCCAGCAGCTTAAACAGGGGAGAGAATGAGCAGTTCTTC. V and J are TRBV7-7 and TRBJ2-1; TRBD1 aligns across 7 bases. Germline loops: CDR1 SSHAT, CDR2 FNYEAQ (reference sequence). V shed 2 bases and J 7 bases; nucleotides not matched to a gene: 5. This CDR3 has 14 residues.